This TCR beta chain was sequenced during a study of blood T cell repertoires in COVID-19. This CDR3 is built from 16 residues. V lost 1 base and J lost 3, with 16 bases in between. Per the germline V gene, CDR1 is SGHTA and CDR2 is FQGNSA. This clone appeared a few times. Per the original data handling: How many nucleated cells were present was estimated from reference gene primer amplification. Sequencing was performed with immunoSEQ multiplex PCR; in TCRdb, only in-frame clones are kept and a portion is missing. For V, J and clone size, that table is used; D and trimming come from the DNA. The sample has 430,000 or so clones; over 75% are singletons. Participants were aged 18 to 89 years, lived in 24 US areas, and enrolled virtually. The study assigned cohorts using participant-reported clinical history.

This sequence originates from a woman between 40 and 55 years old who had recovered from COVID-19. The sequenced sample consisted of PBMCs or T cells enriched from blood (not recorded which). The chain links TRBV7-2 to TRBJ2-7; perhaps TRBD1 as D (5 bases). The CDR3 here is CASSLVIDSPSYEQYF. The CDR3 region has the DNA TGTGCCAGCAGCTTAGTGATTGACAGCCCGAGCTACGAGCAGTACTTC.